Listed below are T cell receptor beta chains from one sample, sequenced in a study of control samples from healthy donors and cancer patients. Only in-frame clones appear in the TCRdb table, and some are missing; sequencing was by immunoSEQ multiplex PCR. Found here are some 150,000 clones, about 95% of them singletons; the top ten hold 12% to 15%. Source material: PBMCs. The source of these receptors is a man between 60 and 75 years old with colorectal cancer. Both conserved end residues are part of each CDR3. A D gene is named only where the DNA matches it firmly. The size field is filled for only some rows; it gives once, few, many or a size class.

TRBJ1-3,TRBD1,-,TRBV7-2,TGTGCCAGCAGCTTCGGACAGGGTGGAAACACCATATATTTT,CASSFGQGGNTIYF
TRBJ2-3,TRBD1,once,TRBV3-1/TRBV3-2,TGTGCCAGCAGCCAAGACAGGGGGCAACAGTATTTT,CASSQDRGQQYF
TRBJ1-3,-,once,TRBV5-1,TGCGCCAGCAGCTTGGCCCCGGCAGCTCTCTCTGGAAACACCATATATTTT,CASSLAPAALSGNTIYF
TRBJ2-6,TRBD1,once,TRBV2,TGTGCCAGCAAGGGGGCCTCTGGGGCCAACGTCCTGACTTTC,CASKGASGANVLTF
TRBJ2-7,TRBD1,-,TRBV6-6,TGTGCCAGCAGCCGAACTGGATTCGGGACAGGGGGCCCCGAGCAGTACTTC,CASSRTGFGTGGPEQYF
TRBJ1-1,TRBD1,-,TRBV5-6,TGTGCCAGCAGCTTGAAGGGACAGTTGGGCACTGAAGCTTTCTTT,CASSLKGQLGTEAFF
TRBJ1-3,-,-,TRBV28,TGTGCCAGCAGTTTGAACCCCCCAGGCACCATATATTTT,CASSLNPPGTIYF
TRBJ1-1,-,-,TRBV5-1,TGCGCCAGCAGCTTCAGCTCGGGAGCTGAAGCTTTCTTT,CASSFSSGAEAFF
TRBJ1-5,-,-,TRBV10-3,TGTGCCATCAGTGAGGGACTGTCGGGCAATCAGCCCCAGCATTTT,CAISEGLSGNQPQHF
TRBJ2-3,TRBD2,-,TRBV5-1,TGCGCCAGCAGACCACTCGCGGGGGGGGTCGAAGATACGCAGTATTTT,CASRPLAGGVEDTQYF
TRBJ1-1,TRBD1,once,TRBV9,TGTGCCAGCAGCCCCGGACAGGGACCCCCATTGGGGACTGAAGCTTTCTTT,CASSPGQGPPLGTEAFF
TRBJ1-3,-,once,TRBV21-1,TGTGCCAGCAGCAAATGGACCCGGGACAGCCCATTCCACGGCCCTGGAAACACCATATATTTT,CASSKWTRDSPFHGPGNTIYF
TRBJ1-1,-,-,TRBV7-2,TGTGCCAGCAGCTTAGCAGGGGACACTGAAGCTTTCTTT,CASSLAGDTEAFF
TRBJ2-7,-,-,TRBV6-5,TGTGCCAGCAGTTACGTACTCGGCCCGGGACGCTACGAGCAGTACTTC,CASSYVLGPGRYEQYF
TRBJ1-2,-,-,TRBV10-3,TGTGCCATCAGTGAAACATCCTACTATGGCTACACCTTC,CAISETSYYGYTF
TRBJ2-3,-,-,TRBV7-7,TGTGCCAGCAGCTTAGGCAGCACAGATACGCAGTATTTT,CASSLGSTDTQYF
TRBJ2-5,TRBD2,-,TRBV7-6,TGTGCCAGCAGCTTTACGACTAGCGGCCAAGAGACCCAGTACTTC,CASSFTTSGQETQYF
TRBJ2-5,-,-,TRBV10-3,TGTGCCATCAGTGAAAGCGCACGTCCCCAAGAGACCCAGTACTTC,CAISESARPQETQYF
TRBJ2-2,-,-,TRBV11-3,TGTGCCAGCTCAGGGGCGACCACCGGGGAGCTGTTTTTT,CASSGATTGELFF
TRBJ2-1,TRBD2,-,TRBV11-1,TGTGCCAGCAGCTTAGGCCCCCCGCTAGCGGGTGAGCAGTTCTTC,CASSLGPPLAGEQFF
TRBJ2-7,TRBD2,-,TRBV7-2,TGTGCCAGCAGCTCCCTAGCGGGGGAGCCTCTCGAGCAGTACTTC,CASSSLAGEPLEQYF
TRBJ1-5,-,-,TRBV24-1,TGTGCCACCAGTGATTTGAATCAGCCCCAGCATTTT,CATSDLNQPQHF
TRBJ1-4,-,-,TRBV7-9,TGTGCCAGCAGCTTACGGGGCGGAAATGAAAAACTGTTTTTT,CASSLRGGNEKLFF
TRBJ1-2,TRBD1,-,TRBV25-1,TGTGCCAGCAGTGCCGACAGGGGGCAAGGCTACACCTTC,CASSADRGQGYTF
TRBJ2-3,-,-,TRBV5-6,TGTGCCAGCAGCCCGGGGACAGATACGCAGTATTTT,CASSPGTDTQYF
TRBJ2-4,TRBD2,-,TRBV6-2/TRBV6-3,TGTGCCAGCAGTTACGGAATAGCGGGACTAGCCAAAAACATTCAGTACTTC,CASSYGIAGLAKNIQYF
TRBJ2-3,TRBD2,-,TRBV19,TGTGCCAGTAGTATTGGGGGGAGGGTTAGCACAGATACGCAGTATTTT,CASSIGGRVSTDTQYF
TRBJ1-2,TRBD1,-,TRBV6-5,TGTGCCAGCAGTTACCAACAGGGGGGAGACTATGGCTACACCTTC,CASSYQQGGDYGYTF
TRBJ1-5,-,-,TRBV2,TGTGCCAGCAGTAAGGGGGGCAATCAGCCCCAGCATTTT,CASSKGGNQPQHF
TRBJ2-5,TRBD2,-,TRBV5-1,TGCGCCAGCAGCTTGGACCCAGCGGGGAGAGGAGAGACCCAGTACTTC,CASSLDPAGRGETQYF
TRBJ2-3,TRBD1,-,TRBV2,TGTGCCAGCAGTGAAGCGGGACAGCTATTCACAGATACGCAGTATTTT,CASSEAGQLFTDTQYF
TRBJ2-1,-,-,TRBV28,TGTGCCAGCAGCCCAGGATGGGAGCAGTTCTTC,CASSPGWEQFF
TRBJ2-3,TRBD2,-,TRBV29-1,TGCAGCGCCGGACTAGGCACAGATACGCAGTATTTT,CSAGLGTDTQYF
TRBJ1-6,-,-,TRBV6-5,TGTGCCAGCAATCGGGGGACTGACTATAATTCACCCCTCCACTTT,CASNRGTDYNSPLHF
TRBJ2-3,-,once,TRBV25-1,TGTGCCAGCAGTGGCTCAGATACGCAGTATTTT,CASSGSDTQYF
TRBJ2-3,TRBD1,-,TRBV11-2,TGTGCCAGCAGCCTGGGACAGACAGGGGCAGATACGCAGTATTTT,CASSLGQTGADTQYF
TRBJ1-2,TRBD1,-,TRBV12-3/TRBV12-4,TGTGCCAGCACTACAGGGGGCGTAAGTGGCTACACCTTC,CASTTGGVSGYTF
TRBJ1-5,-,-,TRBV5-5,TGTGCCAGCAGCTTCCCAGGGAATCAGCCCCAGCATTTT,CASSFPGNQPQHF
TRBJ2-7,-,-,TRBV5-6,TGTGCCAGCAGCCGCGAATACGAGCAGTACTTC,CASSREYEQYF
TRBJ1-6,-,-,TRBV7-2,TGTGCCAGCAGCCCTCGCAGGGAAGCACCCCTCCACTTT,CASSPRREAPLHF
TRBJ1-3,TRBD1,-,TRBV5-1,TGCGCCAGCAGCCGGGACAGCTCTGGAAACACCATATATTTT,CASSRDSSGNTIYF
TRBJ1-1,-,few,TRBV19,TGTGCCAGTAGTATAGACAGAAAGAACACTGAAGCTTTCTTT,CASSIDRKNTEAFF
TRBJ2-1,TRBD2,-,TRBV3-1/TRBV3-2,TGTGCCAGCAGCCGTGGGACTAGCGGGGCGTACAATGAGCAGTTCTTC,CASSRGTSGAYNEQFF
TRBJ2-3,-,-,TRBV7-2,TGTGCCAGCAGAAAAGTGGGATCAGATACGCAGTATTTT,CASRKVGSDTQYF
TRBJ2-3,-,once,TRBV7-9,TGTGCCAGCAGCTCTGAGGGGAATACGCAGTATTTT,CASSSEGNTQYF
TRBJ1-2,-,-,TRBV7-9,TGTGCCAGCAGCTTGGGGGCTACCTATGGCTACACCTTC,CASSLGATYGYTF
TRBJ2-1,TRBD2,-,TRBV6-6,TGTGCCAGCCTCCCGCGGGGGGGTTCCCACAATGAGCAGTTCTTC,CASLPRGGSHNEQFF
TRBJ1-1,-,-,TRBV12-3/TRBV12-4,TGTGCCAGCAGTTTAGGAACAGGGAGTGTGGCTTTCTTT,CASSLGTGSVAFF
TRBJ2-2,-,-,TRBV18,TGTGCCAGCTCCGCCAGGCAGAACACCGGGGAGCTGTTTTTT,CASSARQNTGELFF
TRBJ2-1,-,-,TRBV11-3,TGTGCCAGCAGCCCGTCCCAGGGGAGATCCAACGATGAGCAGTTCTTC,CASSPSQGRSNDEQFF
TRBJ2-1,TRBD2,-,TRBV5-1,TGCGCCAGCAGCTTGGATGTTAGCGGGGCGTACAATGAGCAGTTCTTC,CASSLDVSGAYNEQFF
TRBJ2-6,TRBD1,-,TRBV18,TGTGCCAGCTCACCCGATGGGAACTCAGGGGGCAACGTCCTGACTTTC,CASSPDGNSGGNVLTF
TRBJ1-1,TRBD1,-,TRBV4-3,TGCGCCAGCGGCCGGGACAGCCGAATCGGCACTGAAGCTTTCTTT,CASGRDSRIGTEAFF
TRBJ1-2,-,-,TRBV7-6,TGTGCCAGCAGCCAAGGACCAGGAGGGGCCCAGGGGGGCTACACCTTC,CASSQGPGGAQGGYTF
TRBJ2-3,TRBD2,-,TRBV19,TGTGCCAGTAGGACTACCGGGACTAGCGGGGTCGATACGCAGTATTTT,CASRTTGTSGVDTQYF
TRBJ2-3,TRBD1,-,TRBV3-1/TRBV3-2,TGTGCCAGCAGCCCCGTACAGGGGTCTAGCACAGATACGCAGTATTTT,CASSPVQGSSTDTQYF
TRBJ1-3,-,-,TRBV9,TGTGCCAGCAGCGCCCAAGGGGCTGGAAACACCATATATTTT,CASSAQGAGNTIYF
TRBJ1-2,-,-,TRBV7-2,TGTGCCAGCAGGGAACCCGTGGGGGTTGGCTACACCTTC,CASREPVGVGYTF